These 2 T cell receptor beta chains came from one sample sequenced in a study of CD8 T cells in Susac syndrome. Random hexamers were used to reverse transcribe roughly 0.45 to 1 ug of RNA. TCRdb analysed the immunoSEQ multiplex PCR reads with MiXCR anew, one entry per CDR3 protein. The repertoire has roughly 130,000 distinct CDR3 sequences, more than 90% of them found once; the top ten carry roughly 0.12%. Source material: CD4+ T cells from PBMCs. The receptors here all came from a human donor in good health.

This chain links TRBV3-1 with TRBJ2-2; possible D gene TRBD1, 5 bases. The CDR3 covers 13 residues. V was shortened by 4 bases and J by 5 bases, with 8 bases between the two germline ends. Germline values: CDR1 LGHDT, CDR2 YNNKEL (reference sequence). The CDR3 bases are TGTGCCAGCAGCCGGGGCCGGACCGGGGAGCTGTTTTTT. This translates into CASSRGRTGELFF.

The V call is TRBV5-4, the J call TRBJ1-2, with D unclear. CDR1 SGHNT and CDR2 YYREEE come from the germline V gene (reference sequence). This CDR3 has 15 amino acids. V lost 3 bases, J lost 3 bases, and 15 bases lay in between. CDR3 nucleotides: TGTGCCAGCAGCTCCGGGCCCCGAGCTGACTATGGCTACACCTTC. Translation gives CASSSGPRADYGYTF.